One T cell receptor (beta chain) is described in this entry. As yet, its antigen is unknown. Some clones are missing from TCRdb's copy, which holds only in-frame ones; the method was immunoSEQ multiplex PCR. The top ten hold roughly 4% of the sample, which has about 160,000 clones, more than 75% seen once. This specimen belongs to a study of T cell responses to AZD1222 COVID-19 vaccine. Broader study findings: Repertoire samples came only from after the peak T cell response. Regions 160-218 and 743-854 held dominance among vaccine-associated CD4 TCRs, which spanned spike.

Second-dose recipients at about 4 or about 12 weeks were treated as one pooled group. Germline lookup yields CDR1 ENHRY and CDR2 SYGVKD. The CDR3 is 15 residues long. Trimming removed 6 bases at V and 0 bases at J, with 12 bases between. The chain links TRBV10-3 to TRBJ1-5, with a weak D call TRBD1 (6 bases). The source was peripheral blood, collected 28 days after the second AZD1222 dose. The source of this sequence is an adult who received the AZD1222 COVID-19 vaccine. CDR3 sequence: CAIREGQYSNQPQHF. CDR3 nucleotide sequence: TGTGCCATCAGAGAAGGACAGTATAGCAATCAGCCCCAGCATTTT.